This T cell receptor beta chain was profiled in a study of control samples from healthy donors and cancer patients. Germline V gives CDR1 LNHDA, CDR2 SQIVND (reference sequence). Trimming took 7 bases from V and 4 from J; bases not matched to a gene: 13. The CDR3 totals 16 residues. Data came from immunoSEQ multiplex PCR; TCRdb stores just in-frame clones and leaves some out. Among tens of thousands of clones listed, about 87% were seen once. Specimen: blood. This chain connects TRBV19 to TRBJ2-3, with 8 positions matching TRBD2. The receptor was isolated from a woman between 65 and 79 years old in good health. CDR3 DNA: TGTGCCAGTACCCTTGTGTCGGGAGGGCCCCCAGATACGCAGTATTTT. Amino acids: CASTLVSGGPPDTQYF. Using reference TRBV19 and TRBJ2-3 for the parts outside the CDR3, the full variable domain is DGGITQSPKYLFRKEGQNVTLSCEQNLNHDAMYWYRQDPGQGLRLIYYSQIVNDFQKGDIAEGYSVSREKKESFPLTVTSAQKNPTAFYLCASTLVSGGPPDTQYFGPGTRLTVL.